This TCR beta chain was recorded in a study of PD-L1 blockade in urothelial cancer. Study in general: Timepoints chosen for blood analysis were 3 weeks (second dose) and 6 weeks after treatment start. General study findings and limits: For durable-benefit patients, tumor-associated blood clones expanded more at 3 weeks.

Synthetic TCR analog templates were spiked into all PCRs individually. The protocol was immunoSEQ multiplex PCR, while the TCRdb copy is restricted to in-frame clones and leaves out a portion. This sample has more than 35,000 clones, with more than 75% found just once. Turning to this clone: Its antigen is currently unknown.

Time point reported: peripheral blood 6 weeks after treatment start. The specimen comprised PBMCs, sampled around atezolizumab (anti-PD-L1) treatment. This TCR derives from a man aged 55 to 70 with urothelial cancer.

DNA of the CDR3: TGCGCCAGCAGTCAATCGGCTCTCAGGGGACCAAACTATGGCTACACCTTC. It codes for CASSQSALRGPNYGYTF. The chain has TRBV23-1 and TRBJ1-2, with D possibly being TRBD1 (6 bases). TRBV23-1 carries the ORF label, with uncertain function. V shed 0 bases and J shed 2 bases, with 16 bases lying between them. The CDR3 has 17 residues.